The sequence of this T cell receptor (beta chain) was determined in a study of T cells in tumors after PD-1 blockade. Study summary: Excluded were patients with checkpoint blockade, immunosuppressants, or radiotherapy or other anti-cancer therapy within 4 weeks.

CDR1 is SNHLY and CDR2 is FYNNEI in the germline V gene. The CDR3 covers 15 residues. V lost 3 bases and J lost 4; bases outside the gene matches: 4. TCRdb's table, derived via immunoSEQ multiplex PCR, lists solely in-frame clones and lacks some. The profile shows roughly 48,000 clones, approximately 81% of them singletons. Specimen: PBMCs, collected before anti-PD-1 treatment. This TCR was sampled from a human donor with basal cell carcinoma. The chain combines TRBV2 with TRBJ2-3; 10 positions agree with TRBD2. The CDR3, as DNA: TGTGCCAGCAGTGATGAGCGGGGGGGCCCAGATACGCAGTATTTT. It yields the protein CASSDERGGPDTQYF.